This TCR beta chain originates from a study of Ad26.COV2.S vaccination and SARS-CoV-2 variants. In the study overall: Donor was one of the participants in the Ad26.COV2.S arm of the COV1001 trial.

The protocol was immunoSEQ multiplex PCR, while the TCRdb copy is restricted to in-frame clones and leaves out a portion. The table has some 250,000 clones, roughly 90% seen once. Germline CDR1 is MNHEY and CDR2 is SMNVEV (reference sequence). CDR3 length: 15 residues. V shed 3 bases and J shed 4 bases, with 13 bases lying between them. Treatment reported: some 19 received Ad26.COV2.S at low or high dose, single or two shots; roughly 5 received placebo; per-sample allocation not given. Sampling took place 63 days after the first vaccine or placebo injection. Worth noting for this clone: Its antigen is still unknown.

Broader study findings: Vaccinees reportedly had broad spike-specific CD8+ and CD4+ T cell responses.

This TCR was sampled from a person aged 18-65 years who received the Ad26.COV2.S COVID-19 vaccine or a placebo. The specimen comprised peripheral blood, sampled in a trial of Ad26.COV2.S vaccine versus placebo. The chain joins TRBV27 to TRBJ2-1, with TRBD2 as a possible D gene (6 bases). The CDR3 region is CASSFGPSGYNEQFF. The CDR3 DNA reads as TGTGCCAGCAGTTTTGGACCGAGCGGGTACAATGAGCAGTTCTTC.